A single T cell receptor (beta chain) is shown here with its context. Assay: immunoSEQ multiplex PCR; the TCRdb copy retains only in-frame clones and omits some. The profile covers 200,000 or so clones, with more than 80% appearing a single time and around 6.7% taken by the ten largest. The data stem from a study of cytomegalovirus exposure and HLA in healthy donors. Germline CDR1 reads MDHEN; CDR2 reads SYDVKM. The CDR3 consists of 17 residues. V lost 6 bases, J lost 1 base, and 19 bases lay in between. V and J are TRBV28 and TRBJ1-3; D call uncertain. The source of this sequence is a man younger than 35 in good health and CMV-seropositive. Specimen: PBMCs. CDR3 nucleotide sequence: TGTGCCAGCAGCCGGGGAGGTGGGCGGTATTCTGGAAACACCATATATTTT. Protein product: CASSRGGGRYSGNTIYF.